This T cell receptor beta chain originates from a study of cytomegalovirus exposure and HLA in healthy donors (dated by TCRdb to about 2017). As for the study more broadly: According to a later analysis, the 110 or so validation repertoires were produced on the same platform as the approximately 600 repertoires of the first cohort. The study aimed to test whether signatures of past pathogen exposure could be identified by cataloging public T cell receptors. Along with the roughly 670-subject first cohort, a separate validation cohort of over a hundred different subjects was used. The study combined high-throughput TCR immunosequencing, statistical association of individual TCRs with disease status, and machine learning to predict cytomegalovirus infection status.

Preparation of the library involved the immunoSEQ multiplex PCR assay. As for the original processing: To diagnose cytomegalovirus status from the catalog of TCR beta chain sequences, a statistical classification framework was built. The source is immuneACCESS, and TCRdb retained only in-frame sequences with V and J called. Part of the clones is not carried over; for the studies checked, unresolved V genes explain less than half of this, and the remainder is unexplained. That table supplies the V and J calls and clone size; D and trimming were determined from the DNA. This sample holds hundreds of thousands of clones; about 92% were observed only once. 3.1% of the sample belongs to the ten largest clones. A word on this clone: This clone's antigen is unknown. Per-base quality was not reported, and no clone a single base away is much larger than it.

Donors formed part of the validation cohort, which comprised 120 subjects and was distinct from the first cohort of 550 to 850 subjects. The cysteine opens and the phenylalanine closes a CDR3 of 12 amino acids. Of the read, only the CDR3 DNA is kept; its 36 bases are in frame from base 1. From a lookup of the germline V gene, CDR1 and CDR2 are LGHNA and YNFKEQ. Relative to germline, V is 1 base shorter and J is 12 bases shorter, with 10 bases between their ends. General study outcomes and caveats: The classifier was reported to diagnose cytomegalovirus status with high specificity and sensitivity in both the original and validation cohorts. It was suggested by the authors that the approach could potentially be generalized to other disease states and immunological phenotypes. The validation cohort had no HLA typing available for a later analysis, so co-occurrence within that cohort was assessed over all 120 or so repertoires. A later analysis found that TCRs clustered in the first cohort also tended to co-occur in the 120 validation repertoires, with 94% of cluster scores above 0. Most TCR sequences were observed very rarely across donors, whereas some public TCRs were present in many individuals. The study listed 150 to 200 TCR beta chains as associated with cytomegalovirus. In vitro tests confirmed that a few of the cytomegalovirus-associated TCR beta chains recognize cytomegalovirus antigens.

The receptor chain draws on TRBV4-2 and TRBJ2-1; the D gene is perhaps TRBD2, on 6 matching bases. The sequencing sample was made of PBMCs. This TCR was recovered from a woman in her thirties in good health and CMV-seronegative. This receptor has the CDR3 CASSQVGGWQFF. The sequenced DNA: TGTGCCAGCAGCCAAGTCGGGGGTTGGCAGTTCTTC.